The rows below give T cell receptor beta chains drawn from one sample of a study of CD8+ T cells in alopecia areata. Libraries were prepared by immunoSEQ multiplex PCR; TCRdb keeps only in-frame clonotypes and omits some of them. The sample carries under 200,000 clones, about 71% recorded once. The material was CD4+ T cells sorted from blood, obtained at week 4, from a patient treated with tofacitinib. These receptors came from a human donor with alopecia areata. The conserved cysteine and the conserved F or W are not part of the CDR3 here.

V: TRBV29-1; length: 9; J: TRBJ2-1; CDR3: SVDQGSPQF
V: TRBV11-2; length: 13; J: TRBJ2-7; CDR3: ASSLARDGFYEQY
V: TRBV5-8; length: 13; J: TRBJ1-5; CDR3: ASSGGADILQPQH
V: TRBV5-6; length: 14; J: TRBJ2-5; CDR3: ASSSRLAGGLETQY
V: TRBV29-1; length: 10; J: TRBJ2-3; CDR3: SVDKGADTQY
V: TRBV5-4; length: 12; J: TRBJ2-5; CDR3: ASSLRDLWETQY
V: TRBV4-3; length: 13; J: TRBJ2-2; CDR3: ASSQDPGGAGELF
V: TRBV7-2; length: 12; J: TRBJ2-7; CDR3: ASSSSGGGYEQY
V: TRBV6-5; length: 10; J: TRBJ2-7; CDR3: AATRDGGEQY
V: TRBV7-2; length: 12; J: TRBJ1-2; CDR3: ASSLAPREGGYT
V: TRBV29-1; length: 11; J: TRBJ1-1; CDR3: SVRTGLNTEAF
V: TRBV29-1; length: 11; J: TRBJ2-6; CDR3: SVTGIGANVLT
V: TRBV7-8; length: 15; J: TRBJ2-2; CDR3: ASSQGVLAGITGELF
V: TRBV30; length: 10; J: TRBJ1-4; CDR3: ACGPGGEKLF
V: TRBV18; length: 11; J: TRBJ2-5; CDR3: ASSLRDQETQY
V: TRBV30; length: 10; J: TRBJ2-1; CDR3: AWSARGDEQF
V: TRBV30; length: 11; J: TRBJ1-6; CDR3: AWSVLATSPLH
V: TRBV29-1; length: 13; J: TRBJ1-1; CDR3: SVSRQGKMNTEAF
V: TRBV4-1; length: 16; J: TRBJ1-5; CDR3: ASSPLKVGGLDDQPQH
V: TRBV30; length: 9; J: TRBJ1-2; CDR3: AWSPNYGYT
V: TRBV6-5; length: 12; J: TRBJ2-1; CDR3: ASSYSGRNNEQF
V: TRBV30; length: 9; J: TRBJ1-2; CDR3: AWIRGSGYT
V: TRBV30; length: 9; J: TRBJ1-1; CDR3: AWNAQVRAF
V: TRBV30; length: 11; J: TRBJ1-1; CDR3: AWSRTSVGEAF
V: TRBV5-1; length: 13; J: TRBJ2-3; CDR3: ASSLGTHGTDTQY
V: TRBV18; length: 11; J: TRBJ2-7; CDR3: ASQRDRSYEQY
V: TRBV5-6; length: 15; J: TRBJ1-5; CDR3: ASSFKGAVNSNQPQH
V: TRBV6-1; length: 11; J: TRBJ2-7; CDR3: ASSSARAYEQY
V: TRBV7-3; length: 11; J: TRBJ2-5; CDR3: ASSFNVQETQY
V: TRBV7-9; length: 14; J: TRBJ2-1; CDR3: ASSFPRQGAQNEQF
V: TRBV7-8; length: 11; J: TRBJ2-7; CDR3: ASSSKQGGEQY
V: TRBV30; length: 11; J: TRBJ2-7; CDR3: AWRGGSSYEQY
V: TRBV2; length: 12; J: TRBJ2-3; CDR3: ASTRLLEGDTQY
V: TRBV5-4; length: 13; J: TRBJ1-2; CDR3: ASSLIGDPNYGYT
V: TRBV4-2; length: 12; J: TRBJ2-3; CDR3: ASSKRGETDTQY
V: TRBV30; length: 13; J: TRBJ2-5; CDR3: AWSEGTSGAGTQY
V: TRBV19; length: 14; J: TRBJ1-5; CDR3: ASSISPGSSNQPQH
V: TRBV9; length: 10; J: TRBJ2-3; CDR3: ASSPHTDTQY
V: TRBV7-3; length: 11; J: TRBJ2-5; CDR3: ASSLTSGETQY
V: TRBV7-9; length: 12; J: TRBJ1-2; CDR3: ASSPPGQLYGYT
V: TRBV29-1; length: 17; J: TRBJ2-1; CDR3: SALGGAGGLLSSYNEQF
V: TRBV9; length: 10; J: TRBJ1-2; CDR3: ASAPPSGGYT
V: TRBV29-1; length: 11; J: TRBJ2-1; CDR3: SVTGISDNEQF
V: TRBV29-1; length: 10; J: TRBJ2-3; CDR3: SVARGKDTQY
V: TRBV7-9; length: 13; J: TRBJ2-7; CDR3: ASSLPQGGQDEQY
V: TRBV20-1; length: 9; J: TRBJ1-1; CDR3: SARRRDTAF
V: TRBV30; length: 10; J: TRBJ2-7; CDR3: AWSFRAYEQY
V: TRBV30; length: 12; J: TRBJ1-2; CDR3: ARRATAYGYGYT
V: TRBV11-2; length: 13; J: TRBJ2-7; CDR3: ASSSQAVLSYEQY